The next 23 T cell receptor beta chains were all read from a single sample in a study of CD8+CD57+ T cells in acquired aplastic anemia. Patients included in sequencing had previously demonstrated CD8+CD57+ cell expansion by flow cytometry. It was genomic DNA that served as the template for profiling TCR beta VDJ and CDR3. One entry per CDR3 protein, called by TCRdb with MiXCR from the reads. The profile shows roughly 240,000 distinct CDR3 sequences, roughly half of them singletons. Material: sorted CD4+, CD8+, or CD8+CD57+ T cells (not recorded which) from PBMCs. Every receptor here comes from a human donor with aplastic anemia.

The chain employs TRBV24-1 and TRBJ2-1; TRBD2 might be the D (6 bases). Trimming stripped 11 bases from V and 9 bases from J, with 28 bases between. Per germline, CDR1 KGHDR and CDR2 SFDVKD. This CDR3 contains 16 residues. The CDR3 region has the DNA TGTGCCAGCAGCTTCCTGACTAGGGGCACCATGGTTGAGCAGTTCTTC. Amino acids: CASSFLTRGTMVEQFF.

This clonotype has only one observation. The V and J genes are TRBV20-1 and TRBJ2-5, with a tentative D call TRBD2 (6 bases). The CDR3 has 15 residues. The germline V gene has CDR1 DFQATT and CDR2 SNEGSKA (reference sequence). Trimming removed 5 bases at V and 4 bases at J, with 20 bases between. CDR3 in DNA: TGCAGTGCTTCCCCGTATAGCGCGGGAAGAGAGACCCAGTACTTC. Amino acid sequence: CSASPYSAGRETQYF.

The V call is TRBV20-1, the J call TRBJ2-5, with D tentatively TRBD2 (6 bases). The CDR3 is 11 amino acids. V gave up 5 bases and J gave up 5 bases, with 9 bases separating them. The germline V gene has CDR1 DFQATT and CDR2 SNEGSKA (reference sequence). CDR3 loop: CSASGVETQYF. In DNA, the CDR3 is TGCAGTGCTTCGGGGGTGGAGACCCAGTACTTC.

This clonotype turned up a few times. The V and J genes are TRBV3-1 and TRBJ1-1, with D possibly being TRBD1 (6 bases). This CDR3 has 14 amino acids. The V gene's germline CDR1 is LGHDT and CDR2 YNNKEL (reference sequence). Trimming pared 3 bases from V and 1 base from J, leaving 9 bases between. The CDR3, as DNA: TGTGCCAGCAGCCAGGGGGCAAGGAACACTGAAGCTTTCTTT. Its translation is CASSQGARNTEAFF.

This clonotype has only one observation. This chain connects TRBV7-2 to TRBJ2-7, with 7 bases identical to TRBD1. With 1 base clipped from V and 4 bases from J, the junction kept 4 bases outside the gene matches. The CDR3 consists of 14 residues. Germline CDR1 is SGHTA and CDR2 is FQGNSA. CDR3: CASSLEQGEYEQYF. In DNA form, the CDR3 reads TGTGCCAGCAGCTTAGAGCAGGGGGAATACGAGCAGTACTTC.

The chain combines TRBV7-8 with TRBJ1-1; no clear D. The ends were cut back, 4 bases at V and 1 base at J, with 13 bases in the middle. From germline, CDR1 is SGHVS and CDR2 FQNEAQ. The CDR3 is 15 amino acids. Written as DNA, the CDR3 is TGTGCCAGCAGCTCCCAAATGGGTAGGAACACTGAAGCTTTCTTT. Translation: CASSSQMGRNTEAFF.

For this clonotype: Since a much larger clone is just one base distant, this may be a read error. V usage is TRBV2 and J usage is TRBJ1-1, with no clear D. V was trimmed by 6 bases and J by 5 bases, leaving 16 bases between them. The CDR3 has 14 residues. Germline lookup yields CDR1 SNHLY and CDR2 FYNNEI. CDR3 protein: CASRTIKRETEAFF. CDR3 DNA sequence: TGTGCCAGCAGAACGATAAAAAGGGAAACTGAAGCTTTCTTT.

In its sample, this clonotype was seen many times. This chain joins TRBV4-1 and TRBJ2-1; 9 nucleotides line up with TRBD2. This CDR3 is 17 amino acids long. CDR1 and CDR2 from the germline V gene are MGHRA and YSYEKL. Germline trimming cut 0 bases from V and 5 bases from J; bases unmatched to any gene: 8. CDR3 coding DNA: TGCGCCAGCAGCCAAGAAGGCGCGGGAGGGCCTAACAATGAGCAGTTCTTC. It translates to CASSQEGAGGPNNEQFF.

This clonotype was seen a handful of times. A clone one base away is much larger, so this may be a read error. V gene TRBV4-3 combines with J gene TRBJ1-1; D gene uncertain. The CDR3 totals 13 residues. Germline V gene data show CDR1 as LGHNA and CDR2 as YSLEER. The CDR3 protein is CVSSQEGNTEAFF. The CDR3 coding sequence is TGCGTCAGCAGCCAAGAGGGGAACACTGAAGCTTTCTTT.

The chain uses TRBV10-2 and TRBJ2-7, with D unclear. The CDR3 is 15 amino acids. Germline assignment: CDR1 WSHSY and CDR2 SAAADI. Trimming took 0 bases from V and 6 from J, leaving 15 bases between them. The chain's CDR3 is CASSESGLPPGEQYF. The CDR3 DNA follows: TGCGCCAGCAGTGAGTCGGGCCTCCCCCCAGGCGAGCAGTACTTC.

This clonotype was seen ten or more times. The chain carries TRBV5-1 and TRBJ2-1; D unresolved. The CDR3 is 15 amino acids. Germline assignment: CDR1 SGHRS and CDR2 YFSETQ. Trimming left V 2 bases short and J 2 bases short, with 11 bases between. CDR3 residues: CASSFKRSTYNEQFF. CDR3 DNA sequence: TGCGCCAGCAGCTTCAAAAGATCTACCTACAATGAGCAGTTCTTC. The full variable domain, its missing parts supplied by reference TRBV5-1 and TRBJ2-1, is KAGVTQTPRYLIKTRGQQVTLSCSPISGHRSVSWYQQTPGQGLQFLFEYFSETQRNKGNFPGRFSGRQFSNSRSEMNVSTLELGDSALYLCASSFKRSTYNEQFFGPGTRLTVL.

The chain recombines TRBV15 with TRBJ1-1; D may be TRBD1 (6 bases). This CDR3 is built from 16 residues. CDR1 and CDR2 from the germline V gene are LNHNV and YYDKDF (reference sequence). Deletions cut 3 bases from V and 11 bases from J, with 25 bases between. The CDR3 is CATSSPDGDTLLGAFF. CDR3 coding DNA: TGTGCCACCAGCAGCCCAGACGGGGACACCCTTCTGGGGGCTTTCTTT.

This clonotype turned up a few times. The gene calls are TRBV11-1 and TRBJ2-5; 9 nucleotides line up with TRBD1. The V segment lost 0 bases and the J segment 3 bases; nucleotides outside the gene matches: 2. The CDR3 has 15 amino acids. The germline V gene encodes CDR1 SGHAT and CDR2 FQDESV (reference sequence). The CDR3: CASSLATGGEETQYF. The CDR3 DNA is TGTGCCAGCAGCTTAGCCACAGGGGGCGAAGAGACCCAGTACTTC. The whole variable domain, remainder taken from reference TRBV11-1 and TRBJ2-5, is EAEVAQSPRYKITEKSQAVAFWCDPISGHATLYWYRQILGQGPELLVQFQDESVVDDSQLPKDRFSAERLKGVDSTLKIQPAELGDSAMYLCASSLATGGEETQYFGPGTRLLVL.

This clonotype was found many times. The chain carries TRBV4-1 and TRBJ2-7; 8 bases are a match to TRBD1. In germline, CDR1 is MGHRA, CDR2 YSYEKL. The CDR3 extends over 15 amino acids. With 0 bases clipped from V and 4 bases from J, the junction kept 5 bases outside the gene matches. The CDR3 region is CASSQDWTGLYEQYF. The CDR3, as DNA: TGCGCCAGCAGCCAAGATTGGACAGGGTTGTACGAGCAGTACTTC.

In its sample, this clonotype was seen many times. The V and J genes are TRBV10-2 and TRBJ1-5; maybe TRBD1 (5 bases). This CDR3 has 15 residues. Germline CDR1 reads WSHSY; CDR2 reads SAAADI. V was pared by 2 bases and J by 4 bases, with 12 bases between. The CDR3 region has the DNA TGCGCCAGCAGTGAGAGGGACCGGGAGAATCAGCCCCAGCATTTT. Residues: CASSERDRENQPQHF.

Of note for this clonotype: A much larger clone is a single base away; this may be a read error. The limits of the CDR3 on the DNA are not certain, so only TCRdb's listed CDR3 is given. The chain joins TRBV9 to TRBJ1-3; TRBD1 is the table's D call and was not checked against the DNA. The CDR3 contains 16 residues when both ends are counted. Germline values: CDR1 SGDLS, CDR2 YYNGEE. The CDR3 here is CASSVGRGNSGNTTYF.

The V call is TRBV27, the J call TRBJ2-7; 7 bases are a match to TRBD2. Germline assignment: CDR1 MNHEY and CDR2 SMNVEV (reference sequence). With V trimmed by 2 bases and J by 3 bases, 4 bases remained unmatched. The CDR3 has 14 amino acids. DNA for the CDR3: TGTGCCAGCAGTTTAGTGGGGGACTACTACGAGCAGTACTTC. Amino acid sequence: CASSLVGDYYEQYF.

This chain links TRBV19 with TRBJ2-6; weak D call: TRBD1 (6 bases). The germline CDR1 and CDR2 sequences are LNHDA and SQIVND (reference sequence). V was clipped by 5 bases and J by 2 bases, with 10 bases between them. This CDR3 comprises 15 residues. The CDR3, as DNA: TGTGCCAGTAGTTCCAGGGGACCTGGGGCCAACGTCCTGACTTTC. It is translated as CASSSRGPGANVLTF.

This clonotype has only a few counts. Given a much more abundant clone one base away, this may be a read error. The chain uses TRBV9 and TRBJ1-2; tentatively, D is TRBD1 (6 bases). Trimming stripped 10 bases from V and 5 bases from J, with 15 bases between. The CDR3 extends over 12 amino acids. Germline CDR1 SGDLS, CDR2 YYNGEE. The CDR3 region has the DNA TGTGCCGGCCGACAGGAGATATATGGCTACACCTTC. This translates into CAGRQEIYGYTF.

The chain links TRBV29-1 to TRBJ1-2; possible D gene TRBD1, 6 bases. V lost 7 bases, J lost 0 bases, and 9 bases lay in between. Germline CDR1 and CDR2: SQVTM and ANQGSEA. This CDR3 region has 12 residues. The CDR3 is CSGTASNYGYTF. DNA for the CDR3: TGCAGCGGGACAGCGTCTAACTATGGCTACACCTTC.

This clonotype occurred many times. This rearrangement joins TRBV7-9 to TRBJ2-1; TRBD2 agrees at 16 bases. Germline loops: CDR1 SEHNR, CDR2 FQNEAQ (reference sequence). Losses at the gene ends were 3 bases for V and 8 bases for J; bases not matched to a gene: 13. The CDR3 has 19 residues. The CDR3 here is CASSLGTSGRAFVTYEQFF. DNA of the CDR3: TGTGCCAGCAGCTTGGGGACTAGCGGGAGGGCCTTCGTGACCTATGAGCAGTTCTTC.

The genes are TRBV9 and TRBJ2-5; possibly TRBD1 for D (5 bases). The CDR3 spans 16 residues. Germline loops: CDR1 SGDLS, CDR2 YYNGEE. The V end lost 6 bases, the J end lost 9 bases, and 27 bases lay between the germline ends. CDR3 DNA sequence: TGTGCCAGCAATACCACCCGACCCCGAGTGGGGCAGCCCCAGTACTTC. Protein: CASNTTRPRVGQPQYF.

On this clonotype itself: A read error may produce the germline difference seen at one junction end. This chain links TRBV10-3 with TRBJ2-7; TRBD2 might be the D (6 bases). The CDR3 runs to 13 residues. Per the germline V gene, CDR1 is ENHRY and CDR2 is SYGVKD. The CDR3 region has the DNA TGTGCCAGCAGTTTCGGGGGTGGCAATGAGCAGTACTTC. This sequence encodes CASSFGGGNEQYF.